A single sample is the source of the 2 T cell receptor beta chains below, sequenced in a study of OX40 agonist ivuxolimab in advanced cancers. Library prep was done by the immunoSEQ multiplex PCR assay. As stored in TCRdb, this immuneACCESS dataset retains in-frame rearrangements with V and J assigned. A fraction of the clones does not appear; measured against another copy, unresolved V genes explain less than half of the discrepancy, and the remainder lacks a known reason. Recorded for this sample are about 83,000 clones; 65% to 85% of them occurred a single time. Of the sample, under 7.5% falls within the top ten clones. The sequencing used CD4+ or CD8+ T cells sorted from blood, collected in a trial of the OX40 agonist ivuxolimab. These receptors originate from an adult with an advanced solid tumor such as melanoma, head and neck, liver or kidney cancer.

The V and J genes are TRBV6-5 and TRBJ1-2; D gene unclear. The CDR3 covers 15 residues. Per the germline V gene, CDR1 is MNHEY and CDR2 is SVGAGI. Trimming removed 0 bases from V and 4 bases from J, with 12 bases in between. The DNA for the CDR3 is TGTGCCAGCAGTTACTCGATGGGTCGGGGCTATGGCTACACCTTC. Its protein is CASSYSMGRGYGYTF.

J is TRBJ2-2 and V is TRBV11-2; D may be TRBD1 or TRBD2 (6 bases each). CDR3 length: 17 amino acids. V lost 2 bases, J lost 1 base, and 14 bases lay in between. In germline, CDR1 is SGHAT, CDR2 FQNNGV. CDR3 amino acids: CASSLYNRGVNTGELFF. The DNA for the CDR3 is TGTGCCAGCAGCTTATACAATAGGGGGGTGAACACCGGGGAGCTGTTTTTT.